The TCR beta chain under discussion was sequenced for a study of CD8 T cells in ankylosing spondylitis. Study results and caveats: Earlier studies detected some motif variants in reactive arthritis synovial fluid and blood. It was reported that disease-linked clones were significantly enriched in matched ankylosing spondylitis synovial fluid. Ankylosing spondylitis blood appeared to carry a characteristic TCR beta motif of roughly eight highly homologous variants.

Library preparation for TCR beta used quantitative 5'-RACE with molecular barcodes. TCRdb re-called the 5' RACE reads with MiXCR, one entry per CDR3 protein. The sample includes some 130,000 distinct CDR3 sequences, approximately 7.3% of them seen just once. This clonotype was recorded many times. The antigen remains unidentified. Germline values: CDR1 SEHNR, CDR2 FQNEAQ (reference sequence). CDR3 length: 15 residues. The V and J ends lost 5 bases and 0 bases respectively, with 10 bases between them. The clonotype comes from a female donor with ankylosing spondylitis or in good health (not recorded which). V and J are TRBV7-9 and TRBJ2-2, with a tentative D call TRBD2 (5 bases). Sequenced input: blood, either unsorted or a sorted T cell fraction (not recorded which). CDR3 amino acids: CASSRRGANTGELFF. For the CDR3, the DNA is TGTGCCAGCAGCCGTCGGGGTGCGAACACCGGGGAGCTGTTTTTT.